This TCR beta chain is drawn from a study of T cell responses to AZD1222 COVID-19 vaccine. Study-wide findings and caveats: Vaccination with two AZD1222 doses was followed by a rise in Spike-specific TCR breadth and depth. Donors in the cohort were predominantly white British and more often female, and clonal diversity was possibly underestimated. Vaccine-associated CD4 TCRs spanned spike, dominant at 160-218 and 743-854.

The CDR3 spans 15 residues. Trimming took off 5 bases at V and 0 bases at J, with 10 bases between the two ends. CDR1 is MNHEY and CDR2 is SVGAGI in the germline V gene. A note on this clone: The target antigen is unknown.

Sequencing was performed with immunoSEQ multiplex PCR; in TCRdb, only in-frame clones are kept and a portion is missing. The sample yields approximately 130,000 clones, over 75% seen once. The receptor was derived from an adult in good health. The rearrangement joins TRBV6-5 to TRBJ2-2; tentatively, D is TRBD2 (7 bases). Specimen: peripheral blood, collected on day 0 of AZD1222 vaccination. As DNA, the CDR3 is TGTGCCAGCAGTAAGGGGGGGCCGAACACCGGGGAGCTGTTTTTT. Its translation is CASSKGGPNTGELFF.